Below, 3 T cell receptor beta chains from the same sample are listed, as sequenced in a study of a mutant IDH1 vaccine in newly diagnosed glioma. Time point in this sample: week 5, during vaccination. In the vaccine, a single dose held 300 ug of the mutant IDH1 20-mer peptide, along with topical imiquimod. No cognate antigen is known for these TCRs. TCRdb keeps only in-frame clones here, not all; method: immunoSEQ multiplex PCR. The sample lists approximately 26,000 clones; approximately 79% were seen once. The sequencing here drew on PBMCs, taken from a glioma patient whose treatment included an IDH1 peptide vaccine. The receptors shown here come from a man aged 35-49 years with glioma. Some clones in this sample may be carry-over from other donors' samples.

The rearrangement uses TRBV10-3 and TRBJ1-5; a weak D match, TRBD1 (6 bases). This CDR3 has 16 residues. Per germline, CDR1 ENHRY and CDR2 SYGVKD. The ends were cut back, 10 bases at V and 2 bases at J, with 21 bases in the middle. CDR3 nucleotides: TGTGCCACCCAGCCGGGGGCCCCCTCGGGCAATCAGCCCCAGCATTTT. Translating it yields CATQPGAPSGNQPQHF.

This clone appeared once. The rearrangement joins TRBV5-4 to TRBJ1-1, with D unresolved. CDR1 is SGHNT and CDR2 is YYREEE in the germline V gene (reference sequence). The V and J ends lost 0 bases and 1 base respectively, with 13 bases between them. The CDR3 runs to 16 residues. The CDR3 spells CASSLGQDVSNTEAFF. As DNA, the CDR3 is TGTGCCAGCAGCTTGGGGCAGGATGTGTCGAACACTGAAGCTTTCTTT. The full variable domain, rest sourced from reference TRBV5-4 and TRBJ1-1, is ETGVTQSPTHLIKTRGQQVTLRCSSQSGHNTVSWYQQALGQGPQFIFQYYREEENGRGNFPPRFSGLQFPNYSSELNVNALELDDSALYLCASSLGQDVSNTEAFFGQGTRLTVV.

This chain joins TRBV4-3 and TRBJ2-1, with D hard to call. V lost 5 bases to trimming and J lost 4 bases, with 15 bases between them. Per germline, CDR1 LGHNA and CDR2 YSLEER. CDR3 length: 15 residues. This CDR3 reads CASSYAAALYNEQFF. The CDR3 DNA follows: TGCGCCAGCAGCTACGCCGCAGCACTTTACAATGAGCAGTTCTTC.